This T cell receptor beta chain was recorded in a study of T cell responses to AZD1222 COVID-19 vaccine. General study points: Clonal diversity was possibly underestimated; the donors were predominantly white British and more often female.

Assay: immunoSEQ multiplex PCR; the TCRdb copy retains only in-frame clones and omits some. In the table there are about 100,000 clones, around nine tenths of which are singletons. The CDR3 has 16 amino acids. V was clipped by 0 bases and J by 4 bases, with 13 bases between them. The germline V gene has CDR1 SGHAT and CDR2 FQNNGV. About this clone: Its antigen remains unknown.

The rearrangement joins TRBV11-2 to TRBJ2-1; TRBD1 is a possible D gene (6 bases). The source was peripheral blood, collected on day 0 of AZD1222 vaccination. The clonotype was recovered from an adult in good health. The CDR3 here is CASSLEGGSSYNEQFF. In DNA form, the CDR3 reads TGTGCCAGCAGCTTAGAAGGGGGTAGCTCGTACAATGAGCAGTTCTTC.